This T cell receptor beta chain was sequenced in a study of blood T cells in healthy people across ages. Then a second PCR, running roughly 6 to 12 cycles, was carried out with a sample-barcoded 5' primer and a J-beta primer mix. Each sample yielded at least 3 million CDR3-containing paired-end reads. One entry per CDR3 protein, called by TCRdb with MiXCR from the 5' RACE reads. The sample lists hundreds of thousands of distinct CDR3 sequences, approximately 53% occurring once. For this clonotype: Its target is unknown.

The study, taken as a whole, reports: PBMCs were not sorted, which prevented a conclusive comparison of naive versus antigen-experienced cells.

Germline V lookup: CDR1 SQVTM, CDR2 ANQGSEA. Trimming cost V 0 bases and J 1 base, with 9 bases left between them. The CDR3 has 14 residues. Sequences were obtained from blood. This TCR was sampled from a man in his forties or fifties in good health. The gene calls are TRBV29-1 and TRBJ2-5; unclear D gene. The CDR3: CSVEDKRFQETQYF. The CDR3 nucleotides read TGCAGCGTTGAAGATAAAAGGTTCCAAGAGACCCAGTACTTC.